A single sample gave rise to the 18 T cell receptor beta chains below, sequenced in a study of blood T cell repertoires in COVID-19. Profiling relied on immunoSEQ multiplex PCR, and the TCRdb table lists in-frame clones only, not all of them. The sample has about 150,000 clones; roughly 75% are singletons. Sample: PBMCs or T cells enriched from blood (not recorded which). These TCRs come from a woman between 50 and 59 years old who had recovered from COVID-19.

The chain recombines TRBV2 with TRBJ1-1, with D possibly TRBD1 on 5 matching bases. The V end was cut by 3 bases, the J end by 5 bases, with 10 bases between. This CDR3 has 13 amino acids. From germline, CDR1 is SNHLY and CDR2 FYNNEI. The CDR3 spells CASSDTGFTEAFF. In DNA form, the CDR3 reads TGTGCCAGCAGTGATACAGGATTTACTGAAGCTTTCTTT.

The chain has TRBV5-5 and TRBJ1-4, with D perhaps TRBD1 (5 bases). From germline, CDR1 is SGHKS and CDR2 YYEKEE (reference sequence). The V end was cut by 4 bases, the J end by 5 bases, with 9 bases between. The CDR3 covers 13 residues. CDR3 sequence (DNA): TGTGCCAGCAGCCCCGACAGAAATGAAAAACTGTTTTTT. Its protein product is CASSPDRNEKLFF. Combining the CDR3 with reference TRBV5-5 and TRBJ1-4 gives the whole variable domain DAGVTQSPTHLIKTRGQQVTLRCSPISGHKSVSWYQQVLGQGPQFIFQYYEKEERGRGNFPDRFSARQFPNYSSELNVNALLLGDSALYLCASSPDRNEKLFFGSGTQLSVL.

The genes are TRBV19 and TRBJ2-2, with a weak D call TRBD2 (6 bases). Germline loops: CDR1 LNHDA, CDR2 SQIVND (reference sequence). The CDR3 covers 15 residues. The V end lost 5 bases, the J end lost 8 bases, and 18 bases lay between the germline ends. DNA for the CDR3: TGTGCCAGTAGTCCCAATTGGAGGGGCGTAGGGGAGCTGTTTTTT. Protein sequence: CASSPNWRGVGELFF.

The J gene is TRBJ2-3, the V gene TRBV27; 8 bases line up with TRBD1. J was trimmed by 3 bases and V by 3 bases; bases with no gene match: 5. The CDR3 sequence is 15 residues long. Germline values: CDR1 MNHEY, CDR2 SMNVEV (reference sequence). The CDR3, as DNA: TGTGCCAGCAGTTTCTCGGACAGGGTTACAGATACGCAGTATTTT. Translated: CASSFSDRVTDTQYF.

DNA of the CDR3: TGTGCCAGCAGCACCACCCTCTACCGCCAAGAGACCCAGTACTTC. Amino acid sequence: CASSTTLYRQETQYF. This chain links TRBV25-1 with TRBJ2-5; D gene uncertain. The CDR3 extends over 15 amino acids. Trimming removed 6 bases at V and 1 base at J, with 15 bases between. The V gene's germline CDR1 is MGHDK and CDR2 SYGVNS.

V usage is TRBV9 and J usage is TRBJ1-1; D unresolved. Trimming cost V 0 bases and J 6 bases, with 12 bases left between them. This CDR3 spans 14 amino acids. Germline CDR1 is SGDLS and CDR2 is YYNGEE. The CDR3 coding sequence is TGTGCCAGCAGCGTAGACCCGACAAGATCTGAAGCTTTCTTT. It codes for CASSVDPTRSEAFF.

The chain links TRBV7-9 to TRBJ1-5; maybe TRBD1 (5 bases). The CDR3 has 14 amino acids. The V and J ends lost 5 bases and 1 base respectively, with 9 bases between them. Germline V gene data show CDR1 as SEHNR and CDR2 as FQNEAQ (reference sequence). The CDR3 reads CASSRGGSNQPQHF. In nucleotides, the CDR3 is TGTGCCAGCAGCCGTGGGGGGAGCAATCAGCCCCAGCATTTT.

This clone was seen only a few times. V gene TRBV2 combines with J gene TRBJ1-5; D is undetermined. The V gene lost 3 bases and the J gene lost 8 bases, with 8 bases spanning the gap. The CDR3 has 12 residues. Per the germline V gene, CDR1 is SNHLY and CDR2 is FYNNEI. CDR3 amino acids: CASSEAGKPQHF. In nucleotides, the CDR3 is TGTGCCAGCAGTGAGGCCGGGAAGCCCCAGCATTTT.

The CDR3 is CATSRVTSGGADQPQHF. CDR3 DNA: TGTGCCACCAGCAGAGTTACTTCTGGGGGCGCGGATCAGCCCCAGCATTTT. The chain links TRBV15 to TRBJ1-5; TRBD1 is a possible D gene (6 bases). From germline, CDR1 is LNHNV and CDR2 YYDKDF (reference sequence). This CDR3 comprises 17 residues. The V gene lost 1 base and the J gene lost 5 bases, with 18 bases spanning the gap.

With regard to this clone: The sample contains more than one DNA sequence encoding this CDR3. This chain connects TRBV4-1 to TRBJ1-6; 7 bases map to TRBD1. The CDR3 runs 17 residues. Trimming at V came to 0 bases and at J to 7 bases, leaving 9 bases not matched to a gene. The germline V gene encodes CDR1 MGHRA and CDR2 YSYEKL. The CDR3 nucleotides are TGCGCCAGCAGCCAAGAGGGTCGGACAGGACTAAATTCACCCCTCCACTTT. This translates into CASSQEGRTGLNSPLHF.

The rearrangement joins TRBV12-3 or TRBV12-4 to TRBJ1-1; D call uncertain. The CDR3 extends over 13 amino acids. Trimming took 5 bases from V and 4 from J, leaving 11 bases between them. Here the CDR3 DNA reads TGTGCCAGCAGTCGCAGGCAGAGCACTGAAGCTTTCTTT. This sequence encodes CASSRRQSTEAFF.

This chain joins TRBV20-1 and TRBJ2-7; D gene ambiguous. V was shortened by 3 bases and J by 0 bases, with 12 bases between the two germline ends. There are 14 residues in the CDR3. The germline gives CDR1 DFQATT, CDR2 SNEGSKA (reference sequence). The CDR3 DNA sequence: TGCAGTGCTAGTCAGTTGGCCTCCTCCTACGAGCAGTACTTC. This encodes CSASQLASSYEQYF.

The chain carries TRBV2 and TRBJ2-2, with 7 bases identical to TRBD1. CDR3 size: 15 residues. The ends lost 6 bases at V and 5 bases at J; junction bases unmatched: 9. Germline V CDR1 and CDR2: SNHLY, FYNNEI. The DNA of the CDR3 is TGTGCCAGCAGGGGGACAGCAGAAGGGACCGGGGAGCTGTTTTTT. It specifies CASRGTAEGTGELFF. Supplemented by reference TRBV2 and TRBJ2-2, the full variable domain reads EPEVTQTPSHQVTQMGQEVILRCVPISNHLYFYWYRQILGQKVEFLVSFYNNEISEKSEIFDDQFSVERPDGSNFTLKIRSTKLEDSAMYFCASRGTAEGTGELFFGEGSRLTVL.

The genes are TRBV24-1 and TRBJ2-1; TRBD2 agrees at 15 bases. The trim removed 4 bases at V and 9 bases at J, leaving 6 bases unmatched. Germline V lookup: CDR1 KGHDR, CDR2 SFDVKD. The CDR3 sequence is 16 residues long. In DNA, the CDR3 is TGTGCCACCAGTGACCCAGGACTAGCGGGGGGGCCTGAGCAGTTCTTC. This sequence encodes CATSDPGLAGGPEQFF.

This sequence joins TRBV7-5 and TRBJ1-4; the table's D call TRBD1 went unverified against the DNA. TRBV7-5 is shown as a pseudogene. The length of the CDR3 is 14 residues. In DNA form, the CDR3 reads TGTGTCAGAAGCCCGGGACAGGGGGTCCGGAAACTGTTTTTT. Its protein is CVRSPGQGVRKLFF.

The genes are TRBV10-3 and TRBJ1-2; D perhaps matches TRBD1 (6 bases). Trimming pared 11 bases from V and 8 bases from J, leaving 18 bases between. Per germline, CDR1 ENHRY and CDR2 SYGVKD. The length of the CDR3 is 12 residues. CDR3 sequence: CALSQGLGGYTF. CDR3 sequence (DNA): TGTGCCCTTAGTCAGGGGCTGGGAGGCTACACCTTC.

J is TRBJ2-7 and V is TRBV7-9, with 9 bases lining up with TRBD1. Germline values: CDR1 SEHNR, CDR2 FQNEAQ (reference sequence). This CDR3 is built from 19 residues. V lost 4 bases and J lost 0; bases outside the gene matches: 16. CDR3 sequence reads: CASSSLLGAGTGISYEQYF. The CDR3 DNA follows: TGTGCCAGCAGCTCTCTACTGGGGGCTGGGACAGGGATCTCCTACGAGCAGTACTTC.

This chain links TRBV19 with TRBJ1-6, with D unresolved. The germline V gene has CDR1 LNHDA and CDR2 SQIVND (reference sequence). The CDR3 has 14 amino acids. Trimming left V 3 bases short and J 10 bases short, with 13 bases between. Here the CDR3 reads CASSIEGRNSPLHF. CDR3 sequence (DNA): TGTGCCAGTAGTATCGAGGGTAGGAACTCACCCCTCCACTTT.